Only a few counts were recorded for the clone carrying this TCR beta chain. Trimming left V 10 bases short and J 4 bases short, with 10 bases between. The CDR3 runs to 11 residues. Germline CDR1 reads ENHRY; CDR2 reads SYGVKD. The sample belongs to a study of Graves' ophthalmopathy and Graves' hyperthyroidism. RNA transcripts were the template, and TCR beta CDR3 regions were amplified from them. HTBI primers served in a first-round RT-PCR, which a second-round multiplex PCR followed. TCRdb reprocessed the multiplex PCR reads with MiXCR, giving one entry per CDR3 protein. The sample has hundreds of thousands of distinct CDR3 sequences; roughly two fifths are singletons.

The TCR sequence derives from an adult man with Graves' ophthalmopathy. The material sequenced was peripheral blood. The genes are TRBV10-3 and TRBJ2-5, with D unresolved. The CDR3 DNA reads TGTGCCAGCAGGCGACTAGAGACCCAGTACTTC. Translation: CASRRLETQYF.